Listed here is a single T cell receptor beta chain. Its cognate antigen is unknown. RNA served as the template for amplifying TCR beta CDR3 regions. Following a first-round RT-PCR that used HTBI primers, a second-round multiplex PCR was carried out. MiXCR was run by TCRdb on the multiplex PCR reads, yielding one entry per CDR3 protein. This table holds under 400,000 distinct CDR3 sequences, roughly 15% found once. The data derive from a study of Graves' ophthalmopathy and Graves' hyperthyroidism. Study-wide results and limits: Blood also contained most of the expanded thyroid clonotypes above 0.001 frequency.

Other autoimmune diseases, uncontrolled infections, pregnancy or lactation excluded patients from enrollment. Clinical symptoms, serum thyroxine, TRAb, thyroid ultrasound and orbital computed tomography were relied on for diagnosis. Trimming took off 2 bases at V and 0 bases at J, with 11 bases between the two ends. Germline assignment: CDR1 MNHEY and CDR2 SVGAGI. The CDR3 extends over 15 amino acids. The receptor was derived from an adult man with Graves' ophthalmopathy. Sequenced: peripheral blood. The V and J genes are TRBV6-5 and TRBJ2-7; D may match TRBD1 or TRBD2 (5 bases each). The CDR3 sequence: CASSYEGPGSYEQYF. The CDR3 nucleotides are TGTGCCAGCAGTTACGAGGGGCCTGGCTCCTACGAGCAGTACTTC.